One sample yielded the 2 T cell receptor beta chains listed below, sequenced in a study of blood T cell repertoires in COVID-19. Using immunoSEQ multiplex PCR, the repertoire was profiled, and TCRdb retains in-frame clones only, with some absent. The top ten clones hold roughly 4.1% of a sample with about 97,000 clones, around four fifths of them seen once. The material sequenced was peripheral blood. These TCRs come from a human donor in a cohort sampled during active COVID-19.

The gene calls are TRBV11-2 and TRBJ1-2; 7 bases match TRBD1. The CDR3 has 15 amino acids. The germline CDR1 and CDR2 sequences are SGHAT and FQNNGV. J lost 3 bases, V lost 5 bases, and 9 bases had no gene match. CDR3 nucleotide sequence: TGTGCCAGCAGCCCCGGGTCAGGGGGATACTATGGCTACACCTTC. Encoded protein: CASSPGSGGYYGYTF.

The chain links TRBV18 to TRBJ1-2; no firm D call. The germline gives CDR1 KGHSH, CDR2 LQKENI. The V end lost 1 base, the J end lost 8 bases, and 14 bases lay between the germline ends. This CDR3 spans 14 amino acids. CDR3 amino acids: CASSPQATQRGYTF. The CDR3, as DNA: TGTGCCAGCTCACCACAAGCGACGCAGAGAGGCTACACCTTC.